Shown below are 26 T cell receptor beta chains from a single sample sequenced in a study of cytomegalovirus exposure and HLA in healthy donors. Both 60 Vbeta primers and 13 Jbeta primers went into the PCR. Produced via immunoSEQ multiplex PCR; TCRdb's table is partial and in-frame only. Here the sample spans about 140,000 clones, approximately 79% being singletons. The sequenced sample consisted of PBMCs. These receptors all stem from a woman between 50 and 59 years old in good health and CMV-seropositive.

The CDR3 region is CASSFFAGEQYF. The CDR3 nucleotides are TGTGCCAGCAGCTTTTTTGCGGGGGAGCAGTACTTC. This chain connects TRBV11-2 to TRBJ2-7; a possible D gene is TRBD2 (6 bases). The CDR3 length is 12 residues. CDR1 SGHAT and CDR2 FQNNGV come from the germline V gene. The V gene lost 3 bases and the J gene lost 7 bases, with 10 bases spanning the gap.

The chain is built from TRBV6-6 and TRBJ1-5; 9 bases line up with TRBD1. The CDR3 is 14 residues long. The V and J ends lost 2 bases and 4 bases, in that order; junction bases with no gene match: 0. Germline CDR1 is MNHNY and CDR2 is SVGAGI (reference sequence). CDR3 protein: CASSYGQGNQPQHF. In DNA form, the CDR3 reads TGTGCCAGCAGTTACGGACAGGGGAATCAGCCCCAGCATTTT.

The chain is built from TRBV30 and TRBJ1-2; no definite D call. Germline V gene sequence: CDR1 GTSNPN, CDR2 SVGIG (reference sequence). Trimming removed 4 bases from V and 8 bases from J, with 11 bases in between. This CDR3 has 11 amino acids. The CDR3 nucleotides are TGTGCCTGGAATATCAGGTCCGGCTACACCTTC. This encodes CAWNIRSGYTF. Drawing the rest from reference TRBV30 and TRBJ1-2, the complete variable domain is SQTIHQWPATLVQPVGSPLSLECTVEGTSNPNLYWYRQAAGRGLQLLFYSVGIGQISSEVPQNLSASRPQDRQFILSSKKLLLSDSGFYLCAWNIRSGYTFGSGTRLTVV.

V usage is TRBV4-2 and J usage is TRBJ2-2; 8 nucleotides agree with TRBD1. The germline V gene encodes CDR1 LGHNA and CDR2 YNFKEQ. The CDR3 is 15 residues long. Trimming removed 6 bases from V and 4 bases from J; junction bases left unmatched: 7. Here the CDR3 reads CASSPDRAATGELFF. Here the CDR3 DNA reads TGTGCCAGCAGTCCGGACAGGGCGGCCACCGGGGAGCTGTTTTTT.

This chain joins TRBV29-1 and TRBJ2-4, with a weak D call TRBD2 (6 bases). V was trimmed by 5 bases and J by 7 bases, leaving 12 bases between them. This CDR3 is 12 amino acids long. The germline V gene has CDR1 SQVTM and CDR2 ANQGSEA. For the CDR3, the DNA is TGCAGCGTTAGAGGAGGGACGAACATTCAGTACTTC. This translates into CSVRGGTNIQYF. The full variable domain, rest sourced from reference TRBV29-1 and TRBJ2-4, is SAVISQKPSRDICQRGTSLTIQCQVDSQVTMMFWYRQQPGQSLTLIATANQGSEATYESGFVIDKFPISRPNLTFSTLTVSNMSPEDSSIYLCSVRGGTNIQYFGAGTRLSVL.

The CDR3 nucleotides are TGTGCCTGGCAGCCCGGGCGGGCGGGTTCAAGCACAGATACGCAGTATTTT. Translating gives CAWQPGRAGSSTDTQYF. The J gene is TRBJ2-3, the V gene TRBV30, with a tentative D call TRBD2 (5 bases). Germline-derived CDR1 and CDR2 are GTSNPN and SVGIG (reference sequence). This CDR3 contains 17 residues. With 5 bases removed from V and 0 bases from J, the gap between germline ends came to 21 bases.

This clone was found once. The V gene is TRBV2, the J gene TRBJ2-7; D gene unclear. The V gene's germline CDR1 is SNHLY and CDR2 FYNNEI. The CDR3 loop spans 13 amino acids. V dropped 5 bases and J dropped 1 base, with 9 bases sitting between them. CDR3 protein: CASSSVESYEQYF. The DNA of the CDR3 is TGTGCCAGCAGTTCGGTCGAGTCCTACGAGCAGTACTTC.

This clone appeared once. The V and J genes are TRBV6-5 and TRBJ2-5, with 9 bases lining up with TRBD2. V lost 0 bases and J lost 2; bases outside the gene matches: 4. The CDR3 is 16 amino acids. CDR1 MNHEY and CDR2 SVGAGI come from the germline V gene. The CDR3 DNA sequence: TGTGCCAGCAGTTACTCTCCTGCGGGGGGGCAAGAGACCCAGTACTTC. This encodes CASSYSPAGGQETQYF.

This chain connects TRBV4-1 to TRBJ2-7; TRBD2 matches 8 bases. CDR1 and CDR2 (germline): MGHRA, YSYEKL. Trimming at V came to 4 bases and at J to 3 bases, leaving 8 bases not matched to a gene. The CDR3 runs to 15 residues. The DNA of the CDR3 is TGCGCCAGCAGCCGAGCCTCCGGGACTAGCTACGAGCAGTACTTC. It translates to CASSRASGTSYEQYF.

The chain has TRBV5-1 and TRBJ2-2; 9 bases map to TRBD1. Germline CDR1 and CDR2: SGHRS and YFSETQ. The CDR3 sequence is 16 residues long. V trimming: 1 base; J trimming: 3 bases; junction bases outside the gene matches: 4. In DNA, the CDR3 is TGCGCCAGCAGCTTGCAACGGACAGGGGACACCGGGGAGCTGTTTTTT. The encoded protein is CASSLQRTGDTGELFF.

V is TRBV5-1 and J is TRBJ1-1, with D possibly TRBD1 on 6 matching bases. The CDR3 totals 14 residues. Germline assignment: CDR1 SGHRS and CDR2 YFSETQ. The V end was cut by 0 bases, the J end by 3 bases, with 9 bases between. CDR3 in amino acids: CASSLGSGDTEAFF. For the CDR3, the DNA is TGCGCCAGCAGCTTGGGGTCAGGGGACACTGAAGCTTTCTTT.

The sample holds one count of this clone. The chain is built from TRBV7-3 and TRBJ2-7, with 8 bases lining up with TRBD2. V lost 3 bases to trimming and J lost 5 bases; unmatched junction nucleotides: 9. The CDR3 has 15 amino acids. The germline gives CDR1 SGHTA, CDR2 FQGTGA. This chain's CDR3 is CASSFKAGGINEQYF. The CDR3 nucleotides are TGTGCCAGCAGCTTTAAGGCGGGGGGTATAAACGAGCAGTACTTC.

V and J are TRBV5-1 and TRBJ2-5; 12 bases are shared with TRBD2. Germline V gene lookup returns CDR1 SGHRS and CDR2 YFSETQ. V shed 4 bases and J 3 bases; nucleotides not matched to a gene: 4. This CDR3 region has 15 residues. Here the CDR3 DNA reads TGCGCCAGCAGCGAAAGACTAGCGGGGGAAGAGACCCAGTACTTC. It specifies CASSERLAGEETQYF.

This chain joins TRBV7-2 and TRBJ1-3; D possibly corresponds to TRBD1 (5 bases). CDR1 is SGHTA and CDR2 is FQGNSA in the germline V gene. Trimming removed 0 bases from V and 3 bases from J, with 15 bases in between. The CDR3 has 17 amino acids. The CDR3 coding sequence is TGTGCCAGCAGCTTAGCGCTAAATGGGGGGAGTGGAAACACCATATATTTT. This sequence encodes CASSLALNGGSGNTIYF.

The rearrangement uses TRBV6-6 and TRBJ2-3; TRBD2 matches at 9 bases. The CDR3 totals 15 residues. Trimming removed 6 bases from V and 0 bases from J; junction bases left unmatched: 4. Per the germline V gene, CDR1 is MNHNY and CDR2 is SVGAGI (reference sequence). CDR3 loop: CASSPSGGSTDTQYF. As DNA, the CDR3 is TGTGCCAGCAGCCCCAGCGGGGGGAGCACAGATACGCAGTATTTT.

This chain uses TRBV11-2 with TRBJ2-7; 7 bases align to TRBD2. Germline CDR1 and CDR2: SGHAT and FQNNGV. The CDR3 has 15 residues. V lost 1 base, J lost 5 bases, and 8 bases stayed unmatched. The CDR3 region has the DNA TGTGCCAGCAGCTTAGGAATAGGACTAGAAAACGAGCAGTACTTC. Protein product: CASSLGIGLENEQYF.

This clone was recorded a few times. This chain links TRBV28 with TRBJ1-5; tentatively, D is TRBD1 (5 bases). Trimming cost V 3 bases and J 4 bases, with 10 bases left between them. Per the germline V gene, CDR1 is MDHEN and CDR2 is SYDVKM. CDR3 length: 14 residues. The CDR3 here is CASSLSGQNQPQHF. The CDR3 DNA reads TGTGCCAGCAGTTTGTCAGGGCAGAATCAGCCCCAGCATTTT.

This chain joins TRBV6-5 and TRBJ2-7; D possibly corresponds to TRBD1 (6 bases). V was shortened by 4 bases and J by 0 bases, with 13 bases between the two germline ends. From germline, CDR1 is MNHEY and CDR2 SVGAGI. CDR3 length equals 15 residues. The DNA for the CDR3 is TGTGCCAGCAGTTGGTCGACAGGCGTCTCCTACGAGCAGTACTTC. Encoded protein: CASSWSTGVSYEQYF.

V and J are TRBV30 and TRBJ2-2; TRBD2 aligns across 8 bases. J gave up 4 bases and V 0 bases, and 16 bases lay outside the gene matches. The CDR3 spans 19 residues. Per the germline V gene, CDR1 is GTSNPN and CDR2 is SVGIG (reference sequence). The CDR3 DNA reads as TGTGCCTGGAGTGTACTTCGGGGACGGGGGGGCCACGTCACCGGGGAGCTGTTTTTT. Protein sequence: CAWSVLRGRGGHVTGELFF.

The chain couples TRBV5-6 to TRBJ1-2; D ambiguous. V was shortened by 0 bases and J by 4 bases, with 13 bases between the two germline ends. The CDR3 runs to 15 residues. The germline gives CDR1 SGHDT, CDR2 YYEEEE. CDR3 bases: TGTGCCAGCAGCTTGGTAGCACCTCCGGCCTATGGCTACACCTTC. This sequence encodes CASSLVAPPAYGYTF. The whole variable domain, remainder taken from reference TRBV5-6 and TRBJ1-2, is DAGVTQSPTHLIKTRGQQVTLRCSPKSGHDTVSWYQQALGQGPQFIFQYYEEEERQRGNFPDRFSGHQFPNYSSELNVNALLLGDSALYLCASSLVAPPAYGYTFGSGTRLTVV.

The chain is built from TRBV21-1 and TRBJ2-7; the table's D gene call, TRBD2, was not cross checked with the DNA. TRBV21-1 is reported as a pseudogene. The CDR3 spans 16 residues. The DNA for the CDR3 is TGTGCCAGCAGCAAAGTAAGCGGTCGGACTGTCCACGAGCAGTACTTC. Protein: CASSKVSGRTVHEQYF.

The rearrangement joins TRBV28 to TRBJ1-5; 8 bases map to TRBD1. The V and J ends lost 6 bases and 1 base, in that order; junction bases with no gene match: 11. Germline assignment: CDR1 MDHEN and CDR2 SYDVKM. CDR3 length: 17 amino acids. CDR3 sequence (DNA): TGTGCCAGCAGCCCGTGGACAGGGAGGGGAAGCAATCAGCCCCAGCATTTT. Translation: CASSPWTGRGSNQPQHF. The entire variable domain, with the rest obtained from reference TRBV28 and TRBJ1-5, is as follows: DVKVTQSSRYLVKRTGEKVFLECVQDMDHENMFWYRQDPGLGLRLIYFSYDVKMKEKGDIPEGYSVSREKKERFSLILESASTNQTSMYLCASSPWTGRGSNQPQHFGDGTRLSIL.

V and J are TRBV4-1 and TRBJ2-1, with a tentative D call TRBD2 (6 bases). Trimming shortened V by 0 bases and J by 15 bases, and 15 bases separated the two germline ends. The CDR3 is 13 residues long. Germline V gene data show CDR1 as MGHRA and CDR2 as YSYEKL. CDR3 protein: CASSQDWGVKRFF. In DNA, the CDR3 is TGCGCCAGCAGCCAAGATTGGGGGGTTAAGCGGTTCTTC.

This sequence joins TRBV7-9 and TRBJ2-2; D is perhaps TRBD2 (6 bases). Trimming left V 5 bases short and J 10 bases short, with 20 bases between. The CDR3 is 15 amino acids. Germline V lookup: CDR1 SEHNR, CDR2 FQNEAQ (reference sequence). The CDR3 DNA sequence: TGTGCCAGCAGCCACACCGGGACTTCCATATCGGAGCTGTTTTTT. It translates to CASSHTGTSISELFF.

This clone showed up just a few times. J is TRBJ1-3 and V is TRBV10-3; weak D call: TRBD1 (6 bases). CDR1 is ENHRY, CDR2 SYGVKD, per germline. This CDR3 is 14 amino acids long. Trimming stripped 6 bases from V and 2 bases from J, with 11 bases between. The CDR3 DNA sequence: TGTGCCATCAGCCCACAGGGAACTGGAAACACCATATATTTT. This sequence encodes CAISPQGTGNTIYF.

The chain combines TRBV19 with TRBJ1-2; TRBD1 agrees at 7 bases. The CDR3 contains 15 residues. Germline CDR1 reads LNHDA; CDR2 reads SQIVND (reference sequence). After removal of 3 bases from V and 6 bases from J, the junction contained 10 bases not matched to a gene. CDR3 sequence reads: CASSISSGTVNGYTF. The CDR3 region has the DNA TGTGCCAGTAGTATTTCTTCCGGGACAGTGAATGGCTACACCTTC. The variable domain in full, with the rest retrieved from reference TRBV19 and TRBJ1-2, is DGGITQSPKYLFRKEGQNVTLSCEQNLNHDAMYWYRQDPGQGLRLIYYSQIVNDFQKGDIAEGYSVSREKKESFPLTVTSAQKNPTAFYLCASSISSGTVNGYTFGSGTRLTVV.